This note documents a single T cell receptor beta chain sequence. It has no known antigen specificity. No per-base quality is available; no much larger clone lies one base away. The data belong to a study of blood T cell repertoires in COVID-19 (dated by TCRdb to 2019 to 2021). As for the study more broadly: The collaborator samples originated in the United States, Italy and Spain and spanned the acute and convalescent phases of COVID-19. The material from the prospective study consisted of cDNA or gDNA derived from T cells, B-cell-depleted T cells, or PBMCs. Subjects who had been exposed to COVID-19, were actively infected with it, or had recovered from it provided the deeply sampled blood TCRbeta repertoires that made up the dataset. A freely available public database, intended as a resource for researchers studying the immune response to SARS-CoV-2, is where the repertoires were released. Samples were obtained from the ongoing ImmuneRACE study (first 160 participants) and from 1,000 to 1,500 subjects provided by 6 global collaborators. The sample metadata nearly always contained a de-identified subject ID, COVID-19 status, age in years and sex. Where HLA class I and class II types were available, the types were taken from metadata supplied by the sample provider, not from assay-based typing. General study outcomes and caveats: The amount of clinical and demographic metadata varied by source and participant and was provided uncurated.

TCRbeta CDR3 regions were amplified from genomic DNA using the immunoSEQ Assay, a bias-controlled multiplex PCR. Concerning the study's data processing: Nucleated cell counts per sample were estimated from amplification of reference gene primers within the assay. To quantify the absolute abundance of each unique TCRbeta CDR3 rearrangement, sequence reads were collapsed and filtered. For each sample, productive Simpson clonality was calculated as the square root of Simpson's diversity index over productive rearrangements. TCRdb stores this immuneACCESS table with in-frame sequences only. Part of the clones is absent; in the studies checked, under half of the shortfall reflects unresolved V genes, and no reason is known for the rest. Clone size and V and J calls were adopted from that table, with D and trimming inferred from the DNA. Present in this sample are tens of thousands of clones, 82% of which were seen just once. Of the sample, roughly an eighth is held by the ten largest clones.

CDR1 SGHAT and CDR2 FQNNGV were looked up in the germline V gene. V is trimmed back by 4 bases and J by 14 bases, and the junction contains 9 bases that no gene match accounts for. From cysteine to phenylalanine, the CDR3 is 14 amino acids long. The sequence is cut down to CDR3 DNA, 42 bases in frame from base 1. Collaborating institutions collected whole blood in K2EDTA tubes following their own protocols. For TCRbeta analysis, collaborators shipped samples in one of three forms: frozen whole blood, isolated PBMCs, or DNA extracted from either of those sample types. The receptor comes from an elderly woman with acute or convalescent COVID-19. The V and J segments used are TRBV11-2 and TRBJ1-6, with TRBD1 identical over 9 junction bases. Sequencing used peripheral blood. In nucleotides, the sequence is TGTGCCAGCAGCTATGACAGGGGGGTGGGGTCCCTCCACTTT. Translated, it gives CASSYDRGVGSLHF. With the portions outside the CDR3 filled from the reference TRBV11-2 and TRBJ1-6 genes, the complete variable region becomes EAGVAQSPRYKIIEKRQSVAFWCNPISGHATLYWYQQILGQGPKLLIQFQNNGVVDDSQLPKDRFSAERLKGVDSTLKIQPAKLEDSAVYLCASSYDRGVGSLHFGNGTRLTVT.